These 19 T cell receptor beta chains were sequenced from one sample in a study of shared clonotypes between healthy human individuals. Using immunoSEQ multiplex PCR, the repertoire was profiled, and TCRdb retains in-frame clones only, with some absent. The sample has some 530,000 clones, over 70% seen once; the top ten hold about 13%. The sequenced sample consisted of PBMCs. These receptors were collected from a woman in her forties in good health. Some clones in this sample may be carry-over from other donors' samples.

The V gene is TRBV7-9, the J gene TRBJ2-1; 7 bases agree with TRBD1. Germline trimming cut 5 bases from V and 6 bases from J; bases unmatched to any gene: 10. Germline V gives CDR1 SEHNR, CDR2 FQNEAQ (reference sequence). The CDR3 covers 15 residues. The CDR3 spells CASSRTRGLSNEQFF. CDR3 in DNA: TGTGCCAGCAGCAGAACTAGGGGGCTTTCCAATGAGCAGTTCTTC.

The chain links TRBV5-6 to TRBJ2-1; the D gene is possibly TRBD1 (5 bases). Trimming pared 4 bases from V and 4 bases from J, leaving 18 bases between. The CDR3 has 16 amino acids. Germline assignment: CDR1 SGHDT and CDR2 YYEEEE. The CDR3 sequence: CASSRTTVGGYNEQFF. The CDR3 bases are TGTGCCAGCAGCCGGACAACAGTAGGCGGATACAATGAGCAGTTCTTC.

The sample holds one count of this clone. The V and J genes are TRBV2 and TRBJ2-2; D is unresolved. The CDR3 is 15 residues long. V was cut by 1 base and J by 7 bases, with 13 bases left in between. Germline CDR1 is SNHLY and CDR2 is FYNNEI. CDR3 DNA: TGTGCCAGCAGTGAAGTGTCAGGCAGTGGCGGGGAGCTGTTTTTT. The encoded protein is CASSEVSGSGGELFF.

The chain links TRBV7-8 to TRBJ2-2, with 9 bases identical to TRBD2. V shed 5 bases and J 9 bases; nucleotides not matched to a gene: 16. The CDR3 is 17 amino acids. Germline V gene data show CDR1 as SGHVS and CDR2 as FQNEAQ. The CDR3 DNA reads TGTGCCAGCAGCGGAGGTAGCGGGAGAGTTGGAGCCCGGGAGCTGTTTTTT. Translation: CASSGGSGRVGARELFF.

The gene calls are TRBV6-5 and TRBJ1-1, with 8 bases aligning to TRBD1. The CDR3 is 14 residues long. V lost 6 bases, J lost 2 bases, and 5 bases stayed unmatched. Germline values: CDR1 MNHEY, CDR2 SVGAGI. CDR3 sequence: CASSPDRGNTEAFF. CDR3 in DNA: TGTGCCAGCAGCCCCGACAGGGGAAACACTGAAGCTTTCTTT.

Notes on this clone: This may come from a read error, since a much larger clone is one base off. The chain has TRBV7-9 and TRBJ2-1; 9 nucleotides line up with TRBD2. The germline CDR1 and CDR2 sequences are SEHNR and FQNEAQ (reference sequence). The CDR3 loop spans 14 amino acids. The junction had 4 bases not matched to a gene; V was cut back by 2 bases and J by 8 bases. CDR3 residues: CASSLLAGKYEQFF. CDR3 bases: TGTGCCAGCAGCTTACTAGCGGGAAAGTATGAGCAGTTCTTC.

A word on this clone: At one end the junction does not follow the germline gene, possibly because of a read error. This rearrangement joins TRBV5-1 to TRBJ2-3; 10 nucleotides agree with TRBD1. This CDR3 spans 15 amino acids. Per germline, CDR1 SGHRS and CDR2 YFSETQ. For the CDR3, the DNA is TGCGCCAGCAGTTTGGACAGGGGGACCACAGATACGCAGTATTTT. Its translation is CASSLDRGTTDTQYF.

This rearrangement joins TRBV7-2 to TRBJ2-7, with 8 bases aligning to TRBD2. The CDR3 extends over 17 amino acids. The junction had 19 bases not matched to a gene; V was cut back by 5 bases and J by 7 bases. Germline V gene sequence: CDR1 SGHTA, CDR2 FQGNSA. CDR3 coding DNA: TGTGCCAGCAGCCTGAGCGGGAGTAACAGTGTGTTAGATGAGCAGTACTTC. This sequence encodes CASSLSGSNSVLDEQYF.

This chain uses TRBV4-3 with TRBJ1-2; 8 positions agree with TRBD1. V shed 1 base and J 2 bases; nucleotides not matched to a gene: 3. This CDR3 contains 15 residues. The germline V gene has CDR1 LGHNA and CDR2 YSLEER. This chain's CDR3 is CASSQAGQGNYGYTF. CDR3 DNA: TGCGCCAGCAGCCAAGCCGGACAGGGCAACTATGGCTACACCTTC.

This clone occurred a few times. A read error likely explains this, since a far larger clone differs by one base. The chain employs TRBV30 and TRBJ1-5, with D possibly matching TRBD1 (6 bases). The ends were cut back, 5 bases at V and 7 bases at J, with 24 bases in the middle. The CDR3 spans 16 residues. The germline CDR1 and CDR2 sequences are GTSNPN and SVGIG (reference sequence). The CDR3 here is CAWGGGGGQENQPQHF. The CDR3 DNA sequence: TGTGCCTGGGGTGGCGGCGGGGGGCAGGAGAACCAGCCCCAGCATTTT.

The chain couples TRBV6-1 to TRBJ2-1; D unresolved. Germline V gene lookup returns CDR1 MNHNS and CDR2 SASEGT. The CDR3 is 15 amino acids. V lost 0 bases to trimming and J lost 6 bases, with 12 bases between them. The CDR3 nucleotides are TGTGCCAGCAGTGAAGCGGGCTACCTCCTCAATGAGCAGTTCTTC. It encodes CASSEAGYLLNEQFF.

This clone was counted only a few times. This likely traces to a read error, being one base from a far larger clone. The same CDR3 can be traced to other DNA sequences in this sample. The gene calls are TRBV29-1 and TRBJ1-1; D gene ambiguous. CDR1 is SQVTM, CDR2 ANQGSEA, per germline. CDR3 length: 13 residues. DNA of the CDR3: TGCAGCGTTGCATTTGGTCTGAACACTGAAGCTTTCTTC. The encoded protein is CSVAFGLNTEAFF. Full variable domain (rest looked up from reference TRBV29-1 and TRBJ1-1): SAVISQKPSRDICQRGTSLTIQCQVDSQVTMMFWYRQQPGQSLTLIATANQGSEATYESGFVIDKFPISRPNLTFSTLTVSNMSPEDSSIYLCSVAFGLNTEAFFGQGTRLTVV.

To note about this clone: A far larger clone is just one base off, so this is likely a read error. The chain combines TRBV28 with TRBJ2-4; 7 nucleotides line up with TRBD2. The length of the CDR3 is 15 residues. Looked up from germline, CDR1 is MDHEN and CDR2 is SYDVKM. The CDR3 region has the DNA TGTGCCAGCAGTTCACCTCTAGCGGTCAAAGACATTCAGTACTTC. Protein product: CASSSPLAVKDIQYF. Drawing the rest from reference TRBV28 and TRBJ2-4, the complete variable domain is DVKVTQSSRYLVKRTGEKVFLECVQDMDHENMFWYRQDPGLGLRLIYFSYDVKMKEKGDIPEGYSVSREKKERFSLILESASTNQTSMYLCASSSPLAVKDIQYFGAGTRLSVL.

V and J are TRBV7-9 and TRBJ2-7; unclear D gene. Germline assignment: CDR1 SEHNR and CDR2 FQNEAQ (reference sequence). V was pared by 5 bases and J by 7 bases, with 12 bases between. CDR3 size: 12 residues. The CDR3 sequence is CASSILGVEQYF. CDR3 nucleotides: TGTGCCAGCAGCATCCTAGGAGTAGAGCAGTACTTC.

Concerning this clone: A read error is the likely source, as a far larger clone sits one nucleotide away. The conserved phenylalanine or tryptophan is not found at the CDR3 terminus, so this likely reflects a read error. This chain joins TRBV5-1 and TRBJ2-6; D might be TRBD1 or TRBD2, each matching 6 bases. CDR1 is SGHRS, CDR2 YFSETQ, per germline. The CDR3 runs to 16 residues. Trimming stripped 4 bases from V and 0 bases from J, with 11 bases between. The CDR3 loop reads CASSPRGDSGANVLTL. DNA of the CDR3: TGCGCCAGCAGCCCAAGGGGGGACTCTGGGGCCAACGTCCTGACTCTC.

The J gene is TRBJ1-2, the V gene TRBV7-3; TRBD1 matches at 9 bases. V shed 5 bases and J 6 bases; nucleotides not matched to a gene: 7. Per germline, CDR1 SGHTA and CDR2 FQGTGA. The CDR3 consists of 14 residues. The CDR3 DNA reads as TGTGCCAGCAGCCGCTCCGGACAGGGGAATGGCTACACCTTC. Translating it yields CASSRSGQGNGYTF.

This clone has only one observation. This chain joins TRBV9 and TRBJ2-1, with 8 bases aligning to TRBD2. The trim removed 3 bases at V and 3 bases at J, leaving 8 bases unmatched. The CDR3 has 16 residues. CDR1 is SGDLS, CDR2 YYNGEE, per germline. The CDR3: CASSASSGTSYNEQFF. The CDR3 DNA sequence: TGTGCCAGCAGCGCATCCTCCGGGACTAGCTACAATGAGCAGTTCTTC. The entire variable domain, with the rest obtained from reference TRBV9 and TRBJ2-1, is as follows: DSGVTQTPKHLITATGQRVTLRCSPRSGDLSVYWYQQSLDQGLQFLIQYYNGEERAKGNILERFSAQQFPDLHSELNLSSLELGDSALYFCASSASSGTSYNEQFFGPGTRLTVL.

This rearrangement joins TRBV18 to TRBJ1-1, with D possibly TRBD1 on 5 matching bases. With 5 bases removed from V and 4 bases from J, the gap between germline ends came to 14 bases. CDR3 size: 14 residues. In germline, CDR1 is KGHSH, CDR2 LQKENI. The CDR3 spells CASSNGGASTEAFF. In DNA form, the CDR3 reads TGTGCCAGCTCAAATGGGGGAGCTAGCACTGAAGCTTTCTTT.

The DNA of the CDR3 is TGTGCCAGCAGCGCCGGGACAGGGGATGAAAAACTGTTTTTT. Amino acid sequence: CASSAGTGDEKLFF. J is TRBJ1-4 and V is TRBV5-4; TRBD1 matches 10 bases. The CDR3 extends over 14 amino acids. V was pared by 4 bases and J by 6 bases, with 3 bases of the junction left unmatched. The germline gives CDR1 SGHNT, CDR2 YYREEE (reference sequence). The full variable domain, its missing parts supplied by reference TRBV5-4 and TRBJ1-4, is ETGVTQSPTHLIKTRGQQVTLRCSSQSGHNTVSWYQQALGQGPQFIFQYYREEENGRGNFPPRFSGLQFPNYSSELNVNALELDDSALYLCASSAGTGDEKLFFGSGTQLSVL.